These T cell receptor beta chains were read from a single sample in a study of regulatory T cells in long-lasting Graves disease. A single record per CDR3 protein comes from TCRdb applying MiXCR to the multiplex PCR reads. The table lists about 500,000 distinct CDR3 sequences, around 12% of them singletons. A further study also used this sample, focusing on T cells in Graves' hyperthyroidism and ophthalmopathy.

Material: peripheral blood mononuclear cells (PBMCs), obtained at new diagnosis, from a patient treated with antithyroid drugs. These receptors came from a woman aged 30 to 39 with Graves disease. The CDR3 runs from the conserved cysteine through the conserved F or W. D genes are given only for firm matches. Clone size is given for some rows only: seen once, a few or many times, or a class if the clone is expanded.

clone_size: many; v_call: TRBV6-5; d_call: TRBD2; cdr3_aa: CASSYRTGLAGGNEQFF
clone_size: many; v_call: TRBV7-8; d_call: -; cdr3_aa: CASSPGQIPAGYTF
clone_size: many; v_call: TRBV7-9; d_call: -; cdr3_aa: CASSLRGSGNTIYF
clone_size: many; v_call: TRBV11-2; d_call: TRBD2; cdr3_aa: CASSLSDRGGAETQYF
clone_size: few; v_call: TRBV6-5; d_call: -; cdr3_aa: CASSYGRAGLNSPLHF
clone_size: many; v_call: TRBV12-3/TRBV12-4; d_call: TRBD1; cdr3_aa: CASSPDRVETQYF
clone_size: few; v_call: TRBV6-1; d_call: -; cdr3_aa: CASSETGIYKNIQYF
clone_size: many; v_call: TRBV12-3/TRBV12-4; d_call: TRBD1; cdr3_aa: CASSSYRGGATNEKLFF
clone_size: many; v_call: TRBV19; d_call: -; cdr3_aa: CASSIRRGAEGYTF
clone_size: many; v_call: TRBV28; d_call: TRBD1; cdr3_aa: CASRPGQSYNEQFF
clone_size: many; v_call: TRBV18; d_call: -; cdr3_aa: CASSPPGSYNEQFF
clone_size: few; v_call: TRBV7-9; d_call: -; cdr3_aa: CASSLAQGHEQYF
clone_size: -; v_call: TRBV6-1; d_call: TRBD1; cdr3_aa: CASRQGAFNSPLHF
clone_size: many; v_call: TRBV7-2; d_call: -; cdr3_aa: CASSLDSGLDTEAFF
clone_size: few; v_call: TRBV6-5; d_call: -; cdr3_aa: CASSYWQGWNSPLHF
clone_size: many; v_call: TRBV7-9; d_call: -; cdr3_aa: CAVGATGYTEAFF
clone_size: many; v_call: TRBV11-3; d_call: TRBD2; cdr3_aa: CASSLEGRTSGSSYEQYF
clone_size: many; v_call: TRBV14; d_call: -; cdr3_aa: CASSQGAGASYGYTF
clone_size: many; v_call: TRBV11-2; d_call: TRBD2; cdr3_aa: CATRRLAGGETQYF
clone_size: few; v_call: TRBV9; d_call: -; cdr3_aa: CASSVEGLDQPQHF
clone_size: -; v_call: TRBV28; d_call: -; cdr3_aa: CASSPEGSSNQPQHF
clone_size: few; v_call: TRBV27; d_call: TRBD1; cdr3_aa: CASSFLLSTGASSYTF
clone_size: many; v_call: TRBV6-2/TRBV6-3; d_call: -; cdr3_aa: CASSYGDTRDYGYTF
clone_size: many; v_call: TRBV5-6; d_call: -; cdr3_aa: CASTWTWASNYGYTF
clone_size: many; v_call: TRBV7-2; d_call: TRBD2; cdr3_aa: CASSLAASGGGGQETQYF
clone_size: many; v_call: TRBV4-3; d_call: TRBD2; cdr3_aa: CASSLASGRDTQYF
clone_size: -; v_call: TRBV7-3; d_call: TRBD2; cdr3_aa: CASSFGGLAGAMNEQYF
clone_size: -; v_call: TRBV7-8; d_call: TRBD1; cdr3_aa: CASSVYRTGSRKSNQPQHF
clone_size: -; v_call: TRBV11-3; d_call: TRBD2; cdr3_aa: CASSLFEREFYNEQFF
clone_size: many; v_call: TRBV7-9; d_call: TRBD2; cdr3_aa: CASFRAGGPNEQFF
clone_size: many; v_call: TRBV5-1; d_call: TRBD1; cdr3_aa: CASSEDRLTSYEQYF
clone_size: -; v_call: TRBV28; d_call: -; cdr3_aa: CASSYAGRADSPLHF
clone_size: many; v_call: TRBV7-8; d_call: TRBD2; cdr3_aa: CASSRTSGGGDETQYF
clone_size: many; v_call: TRBV15; d_call: TRBD1; cdr3_aa: CATSSDRGYEQYF
clone_size: many; v_call: TRBV13; d_call: -; cdr3_aa: CASSLRGMPPLHF
clone_size: few; v_call: TRBV19; d_call: TRBD2; cdr3_aa: CASRGLAGVAYNEQFF
clone_size: many; v_call: TRBV12-5; d_call: -; cdr3_aa: CASGLVSGEQFF
clone_size: many; v_call: TRBV28; d_call: -; cdr3_aa: CASSPYAGTVQETQYF
clone_size: many; v_call: TRBV20-1; d_call: TRBD2; cdr3_aa: CSASAPGLAGVGIQYF
clone_size: many; v_call: TRBV5-6; d_call: TRBD2; cdr3_aa: CASSSGTSGYTDTQYF
clone_size: -; v_call: TRBV7-7; d_call: -; cdr3_aa: CASSHSGETQYF
clone_size: many; v_call: TRBV28; d_call: -; cdr3_aa: CASSLRQINTEAFF
clone_size: few; v_call: TRBV29-1; d_call: -; cdr3_aa: CSVQGGSEKLFF
clone_size: many; v_call: TRBV12-3/TRBV12-4; d_call: -; cdr3_aa: CASSTNNRANEQYF
clone_size: -; v_call: TRBV20-1; d_call: -; cdr3_aa: CSTTRTDTQYF
clone_size: many; v_call: TRBV27; d_call: -; cdr3_aa: CASSLSTHRADTQYF
clone_size: many; v_call: TRBV2; d_call: -; cdr3_aa: CASSETGNGYTF
clone_size: -; v_call: TRBV6-2/TRBV6-3; d_call: TRBD1; cdr3_aa: CASRATGGYEQYF
clone_size: -; v_call: TRBV19; d_call: TRBD2; cdr3_aa: CASSIGALAGGYRNIQYF
clone_size: many; v_call: TRBV11-3; d_call: -; cdr3_aa: CASSSSFGINTGELFF
clone_size: few; v_call: TRBV5-6; d_call: -; cdr3_aa: CASSFLQISYEQYF
clone_size: few; v_call: TRBV30; d_call: TRBD1; cdr3_aa: CACEPGQVNEKLFF